This T cell receptor beta chain was identified during a study of low-dose radiotherapy and immunotherapy resistance in tumors. Study-wide context: Over 26 weeks, cohort 2 got 1 Gy every two weeks, reaching 13 Gy. Oral aspirin at 300 mg was taken daily by patients for four cycles, beginning on cycle 1 day 1.

This clonotype was observed at least ten times. The sample's time point: before trial treatment. Ipilimumab, nivolumab, aspirin, low-dose cyclophosphamide and low-dose radiotherapy were administered to donors. Patients deemed eligible presented with advanced solid tumors lacking tumor-infiltrating lymphocytes. First-strand cDNA used TRAV- and TRBV-specific primers, covering alpha and beta chains. A constant-region primer paired with the V-primer adapter amplified TCRs over about 19 PCR cycles. Each CDR3 protein is one row after TCRdb ran MiXCR on the reads. The sample holds approximately 70,000 distinct CDR3 sequences, 31% seen once. The V gene lost 1 base and the J gene lost 8 bases, with 4 bases spanning the gap. Per the germline V gene, CDR1 is KGHDR and CDR2 is SFDVKD. The CDR3 length is 12 residues.

The sample was PBMCs, taken before treatment. The sequence came from a female donor with ovarian cancer. The gene calls are TRBV24-1 and TRBJ2-2; D remains unclear. CDR3 amino acids: CATSDFRGELFF. DNA for the CDR3: TGTGCCACCAGTGATTTTAGGGGGGAGCTGTTTTTT.